The rows below give T cell receptor beta chains drawn from one sample of a study of siplizumab effects on memory and regulatory T cells. Only in-frame clones appear in the TCRdb table, and some are missing; sequencing was by immunoSEQ multiplex PCR. The sample lists about 87,000 clones, 80% to 90% occurring once. The specimen sequenced was CD4+ T cells sorted from blood. The receptors come from a human donor in good health. CDR3s include the opening cysteine and the closing phenylalanine or tryptophan. The D gene is left open where the match is weak. Clone size appears in some rows only: once, few, many, or a class for an expanded clone.

clone_size d_call j_call v_call cdr3_aa cdr3_nt
NA NA TRBJ1-2 TRBV30 CAWSVLPLSGYTF TGTGCCTGGAGTGTACTTCCCCTTTCGGGCTACACCTTC
NA TRBD1 TRBJ1-1 TRBV9 CASSVVRQGTEAFF TGTGCCAGCAGCGTAGTTCGACAGGGGACTGAAGCTTTCTTT
NA TRBD1 TRBJ1-1 TRBV10-1 CASGRDRNTEAFF TGCGCCAGCGGCCGGGACAGGAACACTGAAGCTTTCTTT
NA NA TRBJ2-1 TRBV12-5 CASGLVQAGQNNEQFF TGTGCTAGTGGTTTGGTACAGGCAGGGCAAAACAATGAGCAGTTCTTC
NA TRBD2 TRBJ2-1 TRBV9 CASSAGGRAYNEQFF TGTGCCAGCAGCGCGGGCGGGAGGGCCTACAATGAGCAGTTCTTC
NA NA TRBJ2-1 TRBV7-9 CASRFTPGLVDVNEQFF TGTGCCAGCAGATTTACCCCGGGACTCGTGGACGTCAATGAGCAGTTCTTC
NA TRBD1 TRBJ1-2 TRBV6-1 CASEGAGGYTF TGTGCCAGCGAGGGGGCGGGTGGCTACACCTTC
NA NA TRBJ2-1 TRBV30 CAWRNRGAGYNEQFF TGTGCCTGGAGAAATAGGGGGGCGGGATACAATGAGCAGTTCTTC
NA NA TRBJ1-5 TRBV5-1 CASSPGRGSNQPQHF TGCGCCAGCAGCCCGGGACGGGGAAGCAATCAGCCCCAGCATTTT
NA NA TRBJ2-5 TRBV9 CASSVFGERGETQYF TGTGCCAGCAGCGTATTCGGGGAACGGGGAGAGACCCAGTACTTC
NA NA TRBJ1-5 TRBV19 CASSIPGMSAHF TGTGCCAGTAGTATCCCAGGGATGAGTGCACATTTT
NA TRBD1 TRBJ1-2 TRBV12-5 CASGRDRDIGYGYTF TGTGCTAGTGGTCGCGACAGGGACATCGGCTATGGCTACACCTTC
once NA TRBJ2-7 TRBV30 CAWSLSSGYEQYF TGTGCCTGGAGTCTATCGTCGGGATACGAGCAGTACTTC
NA NA TRBJ1-2 TRBV28 CASERRSYGYTF TGTGCCAGCGAGAGGAGATCCTATGGCTACACCTTC
NA NA TRBJ2-2 TRBV4-2 CASSPVRGGSADRPGELFF TGTGCCAGCAGCCCGGTCAGAGGTGGGAGCGCCGATCGACCCGGGGAGCTGTTTTTT
NA NA TRBJ2-7 TRBV6-5 CASSVGTEQYF TGTGCCAGCAGTGTAGGTACCGAGCAGTACTTC
NA TRBD2 TRBJ2-1 TRBV6-1 CASRGTSGYNEQFF TGTGCCAGCAGAGGGACTAGCGGATACAATGAGCAGTTCTTC
NA NA TRBJ2-3 TRBV6-6 CASSYSGTRTDTQYF TGTGCCAGCAGTTACTCAGGCACTAGGACAGATACGCAGTATTTT
NA TRBD2 TRBJ2-3 TRBV7-2 CASSTRLAGSTDTQYF TGTGCCAGCAGCACGAGACTAGCGGGAAGCACAGATACGCAGTATTTT
once NA TRBJ1-1 TRBV7-8 CASAPRENTEAFF TGTGCCAGCGCTCCGAGGGAGAACACTGAAGCTTTCTTT
NA NA TRBJ2-7 TRBV6-5 CASSVVYDVYEQYF TGTGCCAGCAGTGTAGTCTACGACGTTTACGAGCAGTACTTC
NA NA TRBJ1-1 TRBV28 CASSLSGSEAFF TGTGCCAGCAGTTTATCGGGATCTGAAGCTTTCTTT
once NA TRBJ2-5 TRBV27 CASSPSLQRILPQYF TGTGCCAGCAGTCCCTCTCTACAGCGTATCCTTCCCCAGTACTTC
NA NA TRBJ1-1 TRBV25-1 CASSGPTEAFF TGTGCCAGCAGTGGGCCCACTGAAGCTTTCTTT
NA TRBD2 TRBJ2-4 TRBV6-1 CASSQTSGIQYF TGTGCCAGCAGTCAGACTAGCGGCATTCAGTACTTC
once NA TRBJ2-7 TRBV11-3 CASSPGRYEQYF TGTGCCAGCAGCCCTGGACGCTACGAGCAGTACTTC
NA NA TRBJ1-2 TRBV6-1 CASRGSEGYTF TGTGCCAGCAGGGGGAGCGAGGGCTACACCTTC
NA NA TRBJ1-3 TRBV5-6 CASSLDRAFEGNTIYF TGTGCCAGCAGCTTGGACAGGGCGTTTGAGGGAAACACCATATATTTT